Listed below are T cell receptor beta chains from one sample, sequenced in a study of siplizumab effects on memory and regulatory T cells. TCRdb keeps only in-frame clones here, not all; method: immunoSEQ multiplex PCR. The profile covers 70,000 to 100,000 clones, with roughly 95% appearing a single time and 0.03% to 0.035% taken by the ten largest. The sequenced sample consisted of naive CD4+ T cells sorted from blood. The receptor set was obtained from a human donor in good health. CDR3s include the opening cysteine and the closing phenylalanine or tryptophan. A D gene is named only where the DNA matches it firmly. Some rows have no size entry. The others give once, few or many, or a class for an expanded clone.

TRBV19	15	-	TRBJ1-5	-	TGTGCCAGTAGTCCCCGAGCCGGGGGGCCCCAGCCCCAGCATTTT	CASSPRAGGPQPQHF
TRBV20-1	11	once	TRBJ2-5	-	TGCAGTGCTAGAGTTGGGGAGACCCAGTACTTC	CSARVGETQYF
TRBV7-2	15	-	TRBJ2-5	TRBD2	TGTGCCAGCAGCTGGACTAGCGGGGGCCAAGAGACCCAGTACTTC	CASSWTSGGQETQYF
TRBV9	15	once	TRBJ1-6	-	TGTGCCAGCAGCCCCCCCGGGTCCTATAATTCACCCCTCCACTTT	CASSPPGSYNSPLHF
TRBV2	15	-	TRBJ2-3	-	TGTGCCAGCAGTAACAGACTGGCTAGCACAGATACGCAGTATTTT	CASSNRLASTDTQYF
TRBV7-2	15	-	TRBJ1-1	TRBD1	TGTGCCAGCAGCTTGGGACAGGGGGGTAGCACTGAAGCTTTCTTT	CASSLGQGGSTEAFF
TRBV2	13	-	TRBJ1-5	-	TGTGCCAGCAGTTGGGCAGGCGACCAGCCCCAGCATTTT	CASSWAGDQPQHF
TRBV2	13	few	TRBJ1-2	-	TGTGCCAGCAAGGGTAGAGGAGACTATGGCTACACCTTC	CASKGRGDYGYTF
TRBV9	14	once	TRBJ1-1	TRBD1	TGTGCCAGCAGCGTAGGGGACAGGGGGCTAGCGGCTTTCTTT	CASSVGDRGLAAFF
TRBV7-2	12	-	TRBJ2-5	-	TGTGCCAGCAGCTCTACCGACCCGACCCAGTACTTC	CASSSTDPTQYF
TRBV5-1	15	-	TRBJ2-5	-	TGCGCCAGCAGCTTGATACGGGGGGCTCAAGAGACCCAGTACTTC	CASSLIRGAQETQYF
TRBV10-1	16	-	TRBJ2-1	-	TGCGCCAGCAGTGAGGCCGGGGCGCAGGGTCACAATGAGCAGTTCTTC	CASSEAGAQGHNEQFF
TRBV6-4	15	-	TRBJ2-6	-	TGTGCCAGCAGTGTCGACGCCTCTGGGGCCAACGTCCTGACTTTC	CASSVDASGANVLTF
TRBV4-2	14	-	TRBJ2-1	-	TGTGCCAGCAGCCAGGCAAGGGGAGCCAATGAGCAGTTCTTC	CASSQARGANEQFF
TRBV2	13	-	TRBJ1-2	TRBD1	TGTGCCAGCAGGGGGACAGGGGACCATGGCTACACCTTC	CASRGTGDHGYTF
TRBV18	14	-	TRBJ1-2	-	TGTGCCAGCTCACCAATATATGAAGGGGTCGGCTACACCTTC	CASSPIYEGVGYTF
TRBV15	13	-	TRBJ2-5	-	TGTGCCACCAGCAGGGACTATCAAGAGACCCAGTACTTC	CATSRDYQETQYF
TRBV7-8	18	-	TRBJ2-5	TRBD2	TGTGCCAGCAGCTTAGTAGGCGGGGGGGCCGGCGGCGGGGAGACCCAGTACTTC	CASSLVGGGAGGGETQYF
TRBV5-1	16	-	TRBJ2-3	-	TGCGCCAGCAGCCCCGGGGGGCCGTCTAGCACAGATACGCAGTATTTT	CASSPGGPSSTDTQYF
TRBV7-3	13	-	TRBJ2-3	-	TGTGCCAGCAGCGTCCTGGGGTTAGACACGCAGTATTTT	CASSVLGLDTQYF
TRBV5-1	15	-	TRBJ2-3	TRBD1	TGCGCCAGCAGCCACCGGGACAGCCGCACAGATACGCAGTATTTT	CASSHRDSRTDTQYF
TRBV25-1	15	-	TRBJ1-5	-	TGTGCCAGCAGTGAAAGGTCACCCCCCGATCAGCCCCAGCATTTT	CASSERSPPDQPQHF
TRBV7-2	12	-	TRBJ2-3	-	TGTGCCAGCAGCCCCCCCTTGGGTACGCAGTATTTT	CASSPPLGTQYF
TRBV9	16	-	TRBJ2-3	-	TGTGCCAGCAGCGAGAGGACCGTGGTTAGCACAGATACGCAGTATTTT	CASSERTVVSTDTQYF
TRBV2	13	-	TRBJ2-1	-	TGTGCCAGCAGTCGGCGGTACTACAATGAGCAGTTCTTC	CASSRRYYNEQFF
TRBV18	19	-	TRBJ2-6	-	TGTGCCAGCTCACTCCAGGGGAGCCAGTTCAATCGGGGGGCCAACGTCCTGACTTTC	CASSLQGSQFNRGANVLTF
TRBV9	15	-	TRBJ2-1	TRBD1	TGTGCCAGCAGCCCGGGGACAGGGGCCTACAATGAGCAGTTCTTC	CASSPGTGAYNEQFF
TRBV6-1	15	-	TRBJ2-3	TRBD2	TGTGCCAGCAGACGGAGCGGGGGCGGCACAGATACGCAGTATTTT	CASRRSGGGTDTQYF
TRBV7-2	15	-	TRBJ1-5	-	TGTGCCAGCAGCTCCACCGGGACAAGCAATCAGCCCCAGCATTTT	CASSSTGTSNQPQHF
TRBV18	15	-	TRBJ1-1	TRBD1	TGTGCCAGCTCACCGGGACAGCTCATGAACACTGAAGCTTTCTTT	CASSPGQLMNTEAFF
TRBV30	13	-	TRBJ1-5	-	TGTGCCTGGAGTAGGGACAGCAATCAGCCCCAGCATTTT	CAWSRDSNQPQHF
TRBV6-5	13	-	TRBJ1-1	-	TGTGCCAGCAGCCCTCCCGGACGAGGTCGTGCTTTCTTT	CASSPPGRGRAFF
TRBV2	14	-	TRBJ1-1	-	TGTGCCAGCAGTGCGTGGACAGAGAACACTGAAGCTTTCTTT	CASSAWTENTEAFF
TRBV18	12	-	TRBJ2-5	-	TGTGCCAGCTCACCATCGGAGGAGACCCAGTACTTC	CASSPSEETQYF
TRBV12-5	16	-	TRBJ2-2	TRBD1	TGTGCTAGTGGTTTGGTCCCGGGACAGGGTACCGGGGAGCTGTTTTTT	CASGLVPGQGTGELFF
TRBV19	15	once	TRBJ1-1	TRBD1	TGTGCCAGTAGCTCGACAGGGCTGGGGAACACTGAAGCTTTCTTT	CASSSTGLGNTEAFF
TRBV5-6	12	-	TRBJ1-2	-	TGTGCCAGCAGCTTAGGGGGGGATGGCTACACCTTC	CASSLGGDGYTF
TRBV15	15	-	TRBJ2-3	-	TGTGCCACCAGCAGGGACAGCCATAGCACAGATACGCAGTATTTT	CATSRDSHSTDTQYF
TRBV5-8	11	-	TRBJ1-5	-	TGTGCCAGCAGCTTGAACCAGCCCCAGCATTTT	CASSLNQPQHF
TRBV7-2	14	-	TRBJ1-3	-	TGTGCCAGCAGCTTAGTGGTCGGAGGAAACACCATATATTTT	CASSLVVGGNTIYF
TRBV19	15	-	TRBJ1-4	-	TGTGCGAGTAGGAGTGACGGGAGGGGTAATGAAAAACTGTTTTTT	CASRSDGRGNEKLFF
TRBV2	15	-	TRBJ2-1	TRBD1	TGTGCCAGCAGTGAATGGGACAGGGGGCTGAATGAGCAGTTCTTC	CASSEWDRGLNEQFF
TRBV5-1	14	-	TRBJ2-7	-	TGCGCCAGCAGCTTGAGGCTAAATGGCTACGAGCAGTACTTC	CASSLRLNGYEQYF
TRBV30	11	-	TRBJ2-1	-	TGTGCCTGGAGCCTATACAATGAGCAGTTCTTC	CAWSLYNEQFF
TRBV5-1	15	-	TRBJ2-2	TRBD2	TGCGCCAGCAGCGTCGGGGGGGCCGGGACCGGGGAGCTGTTTTTT	CASSVGGAGTGELFF
TRBV19	14	-	TRBJ1-6	-	TGTGCCAGTAGTAGGGGTATGGGAGATTCACCCCTCCACTTT	CASSRGMGDSPLHF
TRBV10-3	15	-	TRBJ2-3	TRBD2	TGTGCCATCAGGGAGACTAGCGGGGATAAAGATACGCAGTATTTT	CAIRETSGDKDTQYF
TRBV10-3	15	-	TRBJ1-5	-	TGTGCCATCAGTGACCGGGGGCGCGGCAATCAGCCCCAGCATTTT	CAISDRGRGNQPQHF
TRBV5-1	15	-	TRBJ1-2	-	TGCGCCAGCAGCTTGGGACACCTGATAGGGGAGGGCTACACCTTC	CASSLGHLIGEGYTF
TRBV19	13	-	TRBJ2-7	TRBD1	TGTGCCAGTAGTCCGGACAGGGTCTACGAGCAGTACTTC	CASSPDRVYEQYF